The next 25 T cell receptor beta chains were all read from a single sample in a study of long-term antiretroviral therapy in people with HIV. Sequencing relied on immunoSEQ assay v3.0, run at survey level. Only in-frame clones appear in the TCRdb table, and some are missing; sequencing was by immunoSEQ multiplex PCR. The table records fewer than 30,000 clones, approximately 80% of them present only once. This specimen was unsorted PBMCs, taken 3 years after starting antiretroviral therapy. Receptors were obtained from a man aged 35 to 55 with HIV.

The rearrangement uses TRBV11-2 and TRBJ2-7, with D tentatively TRBD2 (6 bases). CDR3 size: 15 residues. Trimming shortened V by 0 bases and J by 1 base, and 10 bases separated the two germline ends. The germline V gene encodes CDR1 SGHAT and CDR2 FQNNGV. CDR3 in amino acids: CASSLDLGGSYEQYF. Here the CDR3 DNA reads TGTGCCAGCAGCTTAGATTTGGGGGGATCCTACGAGCAGTACTTC.

This clone occurred a few times. V usage is TRBV19 and J usage is TRBJ1-3; TRBD1 matches 8 bases. The CDR3 has 15 amino acids. Germline V gene data show CDR1 as LNHDA and CDR2 as SQIVND (reference sequence). The J segment lost 7 bases and the V segment lost 7 bases, leaving 12 bases of the junction unmatched. CDR3 nucleotide sequence: TGTGCCAGTACCCCGGCCCGGACAGGGAGTAACACCATATATTTT. It yields the protein CASTPARTGSNTIYF.

V is TRBV27 and J is TRBJ2-1, with D maybe TRBD1 (7 bases). The CDR3 is 14 amino acids. V lost 8 bases and J lost 7, with 18 bases in between. CDR1 and CDR2 from the germline V gene are MNHEY and SMNVEV (reference sequence). The CDR3 DNA sequence: TGTGCCAGCGGCTCCAACCCAGGGGGGAATGAGCAGTTCTTC. It is translated as CASGSNPGGNEQFF.

This chain connects TRBV28 to TRBJ1-2; 11 bases are a match to TRBD1. The germline V gene has CDR1 MDHEN and CDR2 SYDVKM. The CDR3 sequence is 12 residues long. V shed 10 bases, J shed 5 bases, and the junction held 3 bases outside the gene matches. CDR3 residues: CATGTGGYGYTF. The DNA of the CDR3 is TGTGCCACCGGGACAGGGGGGTATGGCTACACCTTC.

The chain couples TRBV7-8 to TRBJ1-6, with D possibly being TRBD1 (5 bases). The V and J ends lost 2 bases and 6 bases respectively, with 14 bases between them. Germline values: CDR1 SGHVS, CDR2 FQNEAQ. This CDR3 is 16 amino acids long. The CDR3 reads CASSLKDTRGNSPLHF. The CDR3 bases are TGTGCCAGCAGCTTAAAGGACACGCGGGGTAATTCACCCCTCCACTTT.

The chain is built from TRBV11-3 and TRBJ2-3; TRBD2 matches at 12 bases. Germline loops: CDR1 SGHNT, CDR2 YENEEA. The CDR3 extends over 16 amino acids. The V segment lost 3 bases and the J segment 3 bases; nucleotides outside the gene matches: 4. CDR3 amino acids: CASSFETSGGTDTQYF. The CDR3, as DNA: TGTGCCAGCAGCTTCGAGACTAGCGGGGGTACAGATACGCAGTATTTT.

The rearrangement links TRBV2 to TRBJ1-1, with D tentatively TRBD1 (5 bases). V was trimmed by 4 bases and J by 7 bases, leaving 19 bases between them. Germline V gene data show CDR1 as SNHLY and CDR2 as FYNNEI. The CDR3 length is 15 residues. The CDR3 nucleotides read TGTGCCAGCAGTGTTGTACGAAGGGGTAGTGGTGAAGCTTTCTTT. This gives the protein CASSVVRRGSGEAFF.

The rearrangement joins TRBV6-5 to TRBJ1-1; the match to TRBD1 covers 7 bases. CDR1 MNHEY and CDR2 SVGAGI come from the germline V gene. The CDR3 loop spans 14 amino acids. J was trimmed by 4 bases and V by 6 bases; bases with no gene match: 8. The CDR3 reads CASSPRGGGTEAFF. The CDR3 DNA reads TGTGCCAGCAGCCCCAGGGGGGGCGGCACTGAAGCTTTCTTT.

The sample holds one count of this clone. The J gene is TRBJ1-2, the V gene TRBV28, with unresolved D. V was pared by 8 bases and J by 1 base, with 8 bases between. Germline V gene data show CDR1 as MDHEN and CDR2 as SYDVKM. The CDR3 contains 12 residues. CDR3 sequence reads: CASSTGNYGYTF. DNA of the CDR3: TGTGCCAGCTCTACGGGTAACTATGGCTACACCTTC.

This clone was seen a handful of times. The chain carries TRBV7-8 and TRBJ2-7; 10 positions match TRBD2. Germline V gene lookup returns CDR1 SGHVS and CDR2 FQNEAQ. There are 13 residues in the CDR3. With 4 bases clipped from V and 8 bases from J, the junction kept 5 bases outside the gene matches. The DNA of the CDR3 is TGTGCCAGCAGCTCGGGACTAGCGTCCCAGCAGTACTTC. Its protein is CASSSGLASQQYF.

The chain has TRBV5-8 and TRBJ1-5, with no clear D. Trimming removed 4 bases at V and 0 bases at J, with 11 bases between. The germline V gene has CDR1 SGHTS and CDR2 YDEGEE. This CDR3 region has 15 residues. The CDR3 region has the DNA TGTGCCAGCAGCGCGACCAGTAATAGCAATCAGCCCCAGCATTTT. Translated: CASSATSNSNQPQHF.

This sequence joins TRBV30 and TRBJ2-5, with 9 positions matching TRBD1. From germline, CDR1 is GTSNPN and CDR2 SVGIG (reference sequence). The CDR3 consists of 18 residues. Trimming removed 1 base from V and 5 bases from J; junction bases left unmatched: 17. The CDR3 region is CAWSGLLPGQGVEETQYF. As DNA, the CDR3 is TGTGCCTGGAGTGGCCTCCTTCCGGGACAGGGAGTAGAGGAGACCCAGTACTTC.

The V and J genes are TRBV11-2 and TRBJ2-7, with D possibly being TRBD1 or TRBD2 (5 bases each). Trimming shortened V by 4 bases and J by 1 base, and 8 bases separated the two germline ends. Looked up from germline, CDR1 is SGHAT and CDR2 is FQNNGV. CDR3 size: 13 residues. Here the CDR3 reads CASSSGASYEQYF. The CDR3 nucleotides are TGTGCCAGCAGCTCCGGGGCGTCCTACGAGCAGTACTTC.

The chain recombines TRBV10-2 with TRBJ2-2; maybe TRBD1 (5 bases). From germline, CDR1 is WSHSY and CDR2 SAAADI. Trimming removed 5 bases from V and 4 bases from J, with 8 bases in between. CDR3 length: 13 amino acids. The CDR3 protein is CASSRTRTGELFF. In DNA, the CDR3 is TGCGCCAGCAGTCGGACACGCACCGGGGAGCTGTTTTTT.

J is TRBJ2-3 and V is TRBV7-9; D gene ambiguous. The V gene lost 2 bases and the J gene lost 4 bases, with 4 bases spanning the gap. Germline V gives CDR1 SEHNR, CDR2 FQNEAQ (reference sequence). This CDR3 region has 12 residues. CDR3 amino acids: CASSLQSDTQYF. The CDR3 DNA reads as TGTGCCAGCAGCTTACAGTCAGATACGCAGTATTTT.

The J gene is TRBJ1-1, the V gene TRBV12-5; D is possibly TRBD1 (6 bases). Germline CDR1 LGHNT, CDR2 FRNRAP. The CDR3 is made up of 15 amino acids. Deletions cut 6 bases from V and 4 bases from J, with 18 bases between. Here the CDR3 DNA reads TGTGCTAGTGGAAATGTCACAGGGTATACCACTGAAGCTTTCTTT. Protein product: CASGNVTGYTTEAFF.

The gene calls are TRBV5-5 and TRBJ2-3; the D call may be TRBD1 or TRBD2 (7 bases each). Per germline, CDR1 SGHKS and CDR2 YYEKEE (reference sequence). The length of the CDR3 is 17 residues. V was clipped by 2 bases and J by 3 bases, with 19 bases between them. The CDR3 sequence is CASSFDRVRRETDTQYF. CDR3 nucleotide sequence: TGTGCCAGCAGCTTCGACAGGGTTCGGCGGGAGACAGATACGCAGTATTTT. The complete variable domain, with remaining parts taken from reference TRBV5-5 and TRBJ2-3, reads DAGVTQSPTHLIKTRGQQVTLRCSPISGHKSVSWYQQVLGQGPQFIFQYYEKEERGRGNFPDRFSARQFPNYSSELNVNALLLGDSALYLCASSFDRVRRETDTQYFGPGTRLTVL.

This sequence joins TRBV5-4 and TRBJ2-1, with D perhaps matching TRBD2 (7 bases). CDR1 and CDR2 from the germline V gene are SGHNT and YYREEE (reference sequence). Trimming removed 0 bases at V and 8 bases at J, with 9 bases between. The CDR3 runs 13 residues. The CDR3 DNA reads TGTGCCAGCAGCTTGGGCGGGGGCGATGAGCAGTTCTTC. Encoded protein: CASSLGGGDEQFF.

J is TRBJ2-7 and V is TRBV30, with 10 bases identical to TRBD1. V trimming: 5 bases; J trimming: 5 bases; junction bases outside the gene matches: 3. There are 12 residues in the CDR3. Germline values: CDR1 GTSNPN, CDR2 SVGIG (reference sequence). The CDR3 DNA is TGTGCCTGGGAGGGGACAGGGGACGAGCAGTACTTC. It codes for CAWEGTGDEQYF.

This clone was observed once. The J gene is TRBJ2-5, the V gene TRBV5-6; 8 bases map to TRBD2. Germline values: CDR1 SGHDT, CDR2 YYEEEE. J was trimmed by 1 base and V by 3 bases; bases with no gene match: 8. The CDR3 has 16 residues. CDR3 bases: TGTGCCAGCAGCTCCGGAGTAGCGGGGTTCCAAGAGACCCAGTACTTC. Translating gives CASSSGVAGFQETQYF.

This CDR3 is CASSFPASNGYTF. CDR3 DNA: TGTGCCAGCAGCTTCCCGGCGAGCAATGGCTACACCTTC. This chain uses TRBV5-4 with TRBJ1-2; D call uncertain. This CDR3 spans 13 amino acids. The V gene lost 2 bases and the J gene lost 6 bases, with 11 bases spanning the gap. Germline CDR1 is SGHNT and CDR2 is YYREEE (reference sequence).

J is TRBJ1-1 and V is TRBV6-5; 7 bases are shared with TRBD1. V lost 5 bases to trimming and J lost 3 bases; unmatched junction nucleotides: 6. The CDR3 contains 14 residues. Per germline, CDR1 MNHEY and CDR2 SVGAGI. The CDR3 DNA follows: TGTGCCAGCAGTACAGGGGCGCTACACACTGAAGCTTTCTTT. This translates into CASSTGALHTEAFF.

The genes are TRBV25-1 and TRBJ2-3; 7 bases line up with TRBD1. This CDR3 is built from 15 residues. J lost 1 base, V lost 1 base, and 2 bases had no gene match. From germline, CDR1 is MGHDK and CDR2 SYGVNS. DNA for the CDR3: TGTGCCAGCAGTGAATCAGACAGGGGCACAGATACGCAGTATTTT. Protein product: CASSESDRGTDTQYF. The complete variable domain, with remaining parts taken from reference TRBV25-1 and TRBJ2-3, reads EADIYQTPRYLVIGTGKKITLECSQTMGHDKMYWYQQDPGMELHLIHYSYGVNSTEKGDLSSESTVSRIRTEHFPLTLESARPSHTSQYLCASSESDRGTDTQYFGPGTRLTVL.

The chain uses TRBV6-1 and TRBJ2-2; weak D call: TRBD1 (5 bases). The V gene's germline CDR1 is MNHNS and CDR2 SASEGT. V lost 6 bases, J lost 5 bases, and 13 bases lay in between. The CDR3 sequence is 14 residues long. DNA of the CDR3: TGTGCCAGCAGCGACAGAGGACGGACCGGGGAGCTGTTTTTT. Residues: CASSDRGRTGELFF.

The chain recombines TRBV14 with TRBJ1-5; D gene uncertain. This CDR3 has 13 amino acids. V gave up 1 base and J gave up 3 bases, with 4 bases separating them. The germline V gene encodes CDR1 SGHDN and CDR2 FVKESK. The CDR3 here is CASSQGVNQPQHF. The CDR3 DNA reads as TGTGCCAGCAGCCAAGGGGTCAATCAGCCCCAGCATTTT.